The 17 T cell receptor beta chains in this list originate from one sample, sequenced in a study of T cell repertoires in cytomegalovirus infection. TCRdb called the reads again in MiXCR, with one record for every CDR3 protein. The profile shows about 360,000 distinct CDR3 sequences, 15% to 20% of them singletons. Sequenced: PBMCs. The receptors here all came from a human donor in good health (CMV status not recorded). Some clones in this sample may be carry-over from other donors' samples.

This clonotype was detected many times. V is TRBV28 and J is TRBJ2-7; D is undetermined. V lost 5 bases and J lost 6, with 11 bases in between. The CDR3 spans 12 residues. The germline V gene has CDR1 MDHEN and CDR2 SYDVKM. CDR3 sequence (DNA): TGTGCCAGCAGTCGATCAGAGCTCGAGCAGTACTTC. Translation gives CASSRSELEQYF.

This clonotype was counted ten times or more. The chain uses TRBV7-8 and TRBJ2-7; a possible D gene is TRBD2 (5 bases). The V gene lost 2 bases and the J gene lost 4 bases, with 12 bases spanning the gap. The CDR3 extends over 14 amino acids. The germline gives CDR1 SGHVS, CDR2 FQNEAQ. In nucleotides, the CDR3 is TGTGCCAGCAGCTTATATGAGGGTTTTTACGAGCAGTACTTC. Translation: CASSLYEGFYEQYF.

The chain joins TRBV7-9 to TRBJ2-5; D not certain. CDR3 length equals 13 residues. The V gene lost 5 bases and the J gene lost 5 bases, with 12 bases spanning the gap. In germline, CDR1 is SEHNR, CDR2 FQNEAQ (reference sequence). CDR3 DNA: TGTGCCAGCAGCCACAAACCATCGGAGACCCAGTACTTC. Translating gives CASSHKPSETQYF.

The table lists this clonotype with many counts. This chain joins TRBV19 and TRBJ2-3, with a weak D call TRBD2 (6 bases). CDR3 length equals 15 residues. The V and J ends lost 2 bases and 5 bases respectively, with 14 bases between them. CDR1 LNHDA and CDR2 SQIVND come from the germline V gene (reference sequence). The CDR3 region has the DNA TGTGCCAGTAGTATACAGCCTAGCGCGAGAGATACGCAGTATTTT. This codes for CASSIQPSARDTQYF.

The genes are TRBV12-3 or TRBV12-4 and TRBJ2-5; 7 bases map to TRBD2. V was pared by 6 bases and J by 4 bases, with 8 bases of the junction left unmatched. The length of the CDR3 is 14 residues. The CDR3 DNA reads TGTGCCAGCAGACTAGCGCGTGGCGGAGAGACCCAGTACTTC. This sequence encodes CASRLARGGETQYF.

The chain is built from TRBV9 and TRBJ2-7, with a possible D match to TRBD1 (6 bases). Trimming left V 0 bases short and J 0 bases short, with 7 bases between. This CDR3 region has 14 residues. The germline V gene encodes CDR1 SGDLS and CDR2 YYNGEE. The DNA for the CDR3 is TGTGCCAGCAGCGTAGAGGGGGACTCCTACGAGCAGTACTTC. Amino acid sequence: CASSVEGDSYEQYF.

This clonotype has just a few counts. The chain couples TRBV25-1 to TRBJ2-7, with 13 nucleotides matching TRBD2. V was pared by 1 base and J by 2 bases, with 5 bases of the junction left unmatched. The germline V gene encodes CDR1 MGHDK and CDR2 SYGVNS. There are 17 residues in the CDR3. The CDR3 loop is CASSESQGLAGAYEQYF. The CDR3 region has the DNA TGTGCCAGCAGTGAATCTCAAGGACTAGCGGGAGCCTACGAGCAGTACTTC.

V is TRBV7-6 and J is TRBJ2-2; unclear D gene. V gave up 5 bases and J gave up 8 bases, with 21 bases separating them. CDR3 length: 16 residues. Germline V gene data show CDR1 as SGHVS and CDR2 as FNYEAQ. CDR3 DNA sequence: TGTGCCAGCAGCCCAGACCCACCACCCACCGGAGGGGAGCTGTTTTTT. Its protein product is CASSPDPPPTGGELFF.

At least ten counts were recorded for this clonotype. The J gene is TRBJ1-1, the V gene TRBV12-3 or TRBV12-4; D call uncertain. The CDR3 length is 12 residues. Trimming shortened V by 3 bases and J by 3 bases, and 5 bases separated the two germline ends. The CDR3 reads CASSFRYTEAFF. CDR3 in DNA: TGTGCCAGCAGTTTCAGGTACACTGAAGCTTTCTTT.

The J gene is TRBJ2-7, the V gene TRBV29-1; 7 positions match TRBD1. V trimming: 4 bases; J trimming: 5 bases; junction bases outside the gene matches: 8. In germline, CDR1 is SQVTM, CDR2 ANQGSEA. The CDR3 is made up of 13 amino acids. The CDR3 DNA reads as TGCAGCGTTGTATTCGGGACAGTAAACGAGCAGTACTTC. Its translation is CSVVFGTVNEQYF.

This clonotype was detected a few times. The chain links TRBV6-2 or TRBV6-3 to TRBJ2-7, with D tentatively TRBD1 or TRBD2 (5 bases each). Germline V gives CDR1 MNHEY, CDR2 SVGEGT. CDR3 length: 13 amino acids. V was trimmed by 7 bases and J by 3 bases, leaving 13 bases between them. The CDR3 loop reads CASTRGESYEQYF. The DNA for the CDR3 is TGTGCCAGCACAAGAGGGGAGAGCTACGAGCAGTACTTC.

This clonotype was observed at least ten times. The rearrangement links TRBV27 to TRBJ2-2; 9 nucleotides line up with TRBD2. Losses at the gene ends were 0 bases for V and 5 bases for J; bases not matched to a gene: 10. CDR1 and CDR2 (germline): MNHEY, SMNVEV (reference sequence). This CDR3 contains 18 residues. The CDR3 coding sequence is TGTGCCAGCAGTTTATCGTTTAGGGCTAGCGGGATGACCGGGGAGCTGTTTTTT. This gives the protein CASSLSFRASGMTGELFF.

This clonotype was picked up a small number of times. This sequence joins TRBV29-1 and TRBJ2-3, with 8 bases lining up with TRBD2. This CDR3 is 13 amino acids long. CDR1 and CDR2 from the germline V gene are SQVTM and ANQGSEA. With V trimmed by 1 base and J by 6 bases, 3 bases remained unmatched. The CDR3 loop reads CSVEAGGRDTQYF. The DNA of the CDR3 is TGCAGCGTTGAAGCGGGCGGGAGGGATACGCAGTATTTT.

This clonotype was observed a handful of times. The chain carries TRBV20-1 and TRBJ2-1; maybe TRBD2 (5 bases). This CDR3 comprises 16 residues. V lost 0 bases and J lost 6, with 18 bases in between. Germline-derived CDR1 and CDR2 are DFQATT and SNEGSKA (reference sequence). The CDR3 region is CSARDLSVDSPNEQFF. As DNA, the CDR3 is TGCAGTGCTAGAGATCTAAGTGTGGACTCCCCCAATGAGCAGTTCTTC.

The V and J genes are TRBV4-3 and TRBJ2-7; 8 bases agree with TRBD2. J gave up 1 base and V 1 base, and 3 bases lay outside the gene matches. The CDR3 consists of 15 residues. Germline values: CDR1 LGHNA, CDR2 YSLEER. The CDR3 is CASSQGVAGSYEQYF. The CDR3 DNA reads TGCGCCAGCAGCCAAGGGGTAGCGGGATCCTACGAGCAGTACTTC.

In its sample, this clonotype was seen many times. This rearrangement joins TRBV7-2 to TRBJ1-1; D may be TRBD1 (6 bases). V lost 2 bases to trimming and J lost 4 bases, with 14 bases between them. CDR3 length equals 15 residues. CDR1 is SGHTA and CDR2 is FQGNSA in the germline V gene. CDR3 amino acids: CASSLLGGGLTEAFF. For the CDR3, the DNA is TGTGCCAGCAGCTTATTAGGTGGGGGCCTCACTGAAGCTTTCTTT. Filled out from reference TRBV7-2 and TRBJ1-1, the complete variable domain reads GAGVSQSPSNKVTEKGKDVELRCDPISGHTALYWYRQSLGQGLEFLIYFQGNSAPDKSGLPSDRFSAERTGGSVSTLTIQRTQQEDSAVYLCASSLLGGGLTEAFFGQGTRLTVV.

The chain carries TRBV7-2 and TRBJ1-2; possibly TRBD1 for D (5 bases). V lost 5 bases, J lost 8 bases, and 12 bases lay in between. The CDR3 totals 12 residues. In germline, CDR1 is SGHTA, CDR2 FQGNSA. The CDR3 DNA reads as TGTGCCAGCAGCCCGGCTTGGGGGGGCTACACCTTC. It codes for CASSPAWGGYTF.